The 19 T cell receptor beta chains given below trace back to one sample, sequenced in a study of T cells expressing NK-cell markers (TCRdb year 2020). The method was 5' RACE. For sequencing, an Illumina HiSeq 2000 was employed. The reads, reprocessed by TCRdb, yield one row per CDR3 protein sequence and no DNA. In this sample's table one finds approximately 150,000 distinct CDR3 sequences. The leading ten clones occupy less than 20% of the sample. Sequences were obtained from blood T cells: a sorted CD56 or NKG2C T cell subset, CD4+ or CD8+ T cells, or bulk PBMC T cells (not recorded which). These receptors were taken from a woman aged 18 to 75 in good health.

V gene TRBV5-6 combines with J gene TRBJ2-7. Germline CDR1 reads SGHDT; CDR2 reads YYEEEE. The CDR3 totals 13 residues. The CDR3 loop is CASSFKGAYEQYF. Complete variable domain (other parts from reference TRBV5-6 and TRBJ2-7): DAGVTQSPTHLIKTRGQQVTLRCSPKSGHDTVSWYQQALGQGPQFIFQYYEEEERQRGNFPDRFSGHQFPNYSSELNVNALLLGDSALYLCASSFKGAYEQYFGPGTRLTVT.

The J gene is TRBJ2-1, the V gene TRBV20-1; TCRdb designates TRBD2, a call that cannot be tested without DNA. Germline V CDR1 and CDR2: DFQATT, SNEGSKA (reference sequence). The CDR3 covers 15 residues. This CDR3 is CSARIGLAGVHEQFF.

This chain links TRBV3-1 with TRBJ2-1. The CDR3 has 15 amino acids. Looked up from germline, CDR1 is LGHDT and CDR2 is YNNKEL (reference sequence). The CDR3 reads CASSQDYVEYNEQFF.

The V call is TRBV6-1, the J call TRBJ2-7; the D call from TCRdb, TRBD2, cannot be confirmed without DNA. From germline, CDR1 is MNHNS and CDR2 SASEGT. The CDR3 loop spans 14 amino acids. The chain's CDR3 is CASRPGTRDYEQYF.

CDR3 protein: CASSLASAGVNEQYF. The chain combines TRBV7-9 with TRBJ2-7; without DNA, the TCRdb call of TRBD2 cannot be checked. The CDR3 extends over 15 amino acids. Germline values: CDR1 SEHNR, CDR2 FQNEAQ (reference sequence). The full variable domain, in which reference TRBV7-9 and TRBJ2-7 provide the parts outside the CDR3, is DTGVSQNPRHKITKRGQNVTFRCDPISEHNRLYWYRQTLGQGPEFLTYFQNEAQLEKSRLLSDRFSAERPKGSFSTLEIQRTEQGDSAMYLCASSLASAGVNEQYFGPGTRLTVT.

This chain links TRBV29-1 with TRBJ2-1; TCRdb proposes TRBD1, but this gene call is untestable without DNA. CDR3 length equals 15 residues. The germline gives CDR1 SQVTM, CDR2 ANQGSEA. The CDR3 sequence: CSVGTGGSSYNEQFF.

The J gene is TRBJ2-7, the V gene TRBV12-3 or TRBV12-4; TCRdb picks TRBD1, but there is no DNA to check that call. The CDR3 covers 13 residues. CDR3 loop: CASSRGSSYEQYF.

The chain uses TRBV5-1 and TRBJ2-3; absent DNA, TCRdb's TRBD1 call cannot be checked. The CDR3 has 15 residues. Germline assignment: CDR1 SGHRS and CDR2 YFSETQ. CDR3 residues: CASTFGQGFTDTQYF. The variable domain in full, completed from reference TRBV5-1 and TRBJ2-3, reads KAGVTQTPRYLIKTRGQQVTLSCSPISGHRSVSWYQQTPGQGLQFLFEYFSETQRNKGNFPGRFSGRQFSNSRSEMNVSTLELGDSALYLCASTFGQGFTDTQYFGPGTRLTVL.

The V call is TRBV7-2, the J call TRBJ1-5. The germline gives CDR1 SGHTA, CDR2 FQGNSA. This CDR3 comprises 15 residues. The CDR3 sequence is CASSLEGLANQPQHF.

CDR3: CASSSGQGDSNQPQHF. The gene calls are TRBV7-9 and TRBJ1-5; the D call of TRBD1 rests on TCRdb alone, since no DNA is present to check it. This CDR3 is built from 16 residues. Germline-derived CDR1 and CDR2 are SEHNR and FQNEAQ (reference sequence).

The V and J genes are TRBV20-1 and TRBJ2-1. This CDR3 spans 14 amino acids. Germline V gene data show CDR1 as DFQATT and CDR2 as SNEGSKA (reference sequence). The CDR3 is CSARPDTSYNEQFF.

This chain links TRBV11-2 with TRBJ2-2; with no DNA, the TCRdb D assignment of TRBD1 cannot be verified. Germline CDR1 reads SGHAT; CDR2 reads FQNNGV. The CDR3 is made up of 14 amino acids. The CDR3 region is CASSLRQGTGELFF. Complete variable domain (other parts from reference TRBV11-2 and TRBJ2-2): EAGVAQSPRYKIIEKRQSVAFWCNPISGHATLYWYQQILGQGPKLLIQFQNNGVVDDSQLPKDRFSAERLKGVDSTLKIQPAKLEDSAVYLCASSLRQGTGELFFGEGSRLTVL.

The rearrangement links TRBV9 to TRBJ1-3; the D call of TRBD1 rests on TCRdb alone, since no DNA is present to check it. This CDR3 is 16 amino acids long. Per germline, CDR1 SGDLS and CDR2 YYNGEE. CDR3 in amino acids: CASSVDSGGTGNTIYF.

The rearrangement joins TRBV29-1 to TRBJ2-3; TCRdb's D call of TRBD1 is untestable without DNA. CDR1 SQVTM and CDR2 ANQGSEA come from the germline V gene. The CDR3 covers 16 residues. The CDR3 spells CSVAGPAGTGADTQYF.

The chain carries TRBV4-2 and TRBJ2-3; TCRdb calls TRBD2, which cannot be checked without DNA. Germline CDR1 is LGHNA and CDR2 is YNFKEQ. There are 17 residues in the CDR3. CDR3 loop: CASSRGTSGLTADTQYF.

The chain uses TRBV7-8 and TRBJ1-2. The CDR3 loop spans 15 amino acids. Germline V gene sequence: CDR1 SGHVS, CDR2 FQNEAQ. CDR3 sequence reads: CASSARDEWNYGYTF.

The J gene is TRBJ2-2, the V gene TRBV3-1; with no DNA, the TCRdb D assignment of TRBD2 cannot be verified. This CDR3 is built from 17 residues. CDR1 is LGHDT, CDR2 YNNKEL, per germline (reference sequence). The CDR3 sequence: CASSRTGTSVSLGELFF.

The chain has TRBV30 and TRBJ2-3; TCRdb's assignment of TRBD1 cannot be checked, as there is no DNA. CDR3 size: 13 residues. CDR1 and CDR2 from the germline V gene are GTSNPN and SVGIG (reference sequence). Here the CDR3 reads CAWSRTSGDTQYF.

CDR3 protein: CASSVSGRNEQFF. The rearrangement uses TRBV9 and TRBJ2-1; with no DNA, the TCRdb D assignment of TRBD2 cannot be verified. Germline CDR1 SGDLS, CDR2 YYNGEE. This CDR3 comprises 13 residues.